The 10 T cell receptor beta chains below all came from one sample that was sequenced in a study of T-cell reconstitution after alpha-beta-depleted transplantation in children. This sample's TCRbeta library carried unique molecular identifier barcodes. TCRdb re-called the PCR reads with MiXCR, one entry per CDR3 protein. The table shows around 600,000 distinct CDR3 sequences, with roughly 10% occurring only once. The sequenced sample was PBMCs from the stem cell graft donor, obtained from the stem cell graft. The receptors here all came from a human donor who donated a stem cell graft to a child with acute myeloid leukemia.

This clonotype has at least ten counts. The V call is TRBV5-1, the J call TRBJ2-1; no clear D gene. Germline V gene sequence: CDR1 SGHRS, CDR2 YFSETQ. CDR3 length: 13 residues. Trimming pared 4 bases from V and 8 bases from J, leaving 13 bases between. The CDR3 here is CASSDPTLHEQFF. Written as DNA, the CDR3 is TGCGCCAGCAGCGACCCGACTCTTCATGAGCAGTTCTTC.

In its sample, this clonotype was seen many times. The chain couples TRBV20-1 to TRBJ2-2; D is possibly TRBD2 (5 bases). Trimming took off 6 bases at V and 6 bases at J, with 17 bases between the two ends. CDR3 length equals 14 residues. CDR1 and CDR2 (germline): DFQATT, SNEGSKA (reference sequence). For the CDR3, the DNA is TGCAGTGCCATCCCCTCACCCGGGGCCGGGGAGCTGTTTTTT. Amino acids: CSAIPSPGAGELFF.

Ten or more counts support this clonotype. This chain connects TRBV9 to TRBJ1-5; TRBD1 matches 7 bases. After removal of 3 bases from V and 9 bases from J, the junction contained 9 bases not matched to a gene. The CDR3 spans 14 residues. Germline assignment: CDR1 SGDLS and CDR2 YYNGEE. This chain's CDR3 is CASSAGTDLWPQHF. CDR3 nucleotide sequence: TGTGCCAGCAGCGCCGGGACAGACCTCTGGCCCCAGCATTTT.

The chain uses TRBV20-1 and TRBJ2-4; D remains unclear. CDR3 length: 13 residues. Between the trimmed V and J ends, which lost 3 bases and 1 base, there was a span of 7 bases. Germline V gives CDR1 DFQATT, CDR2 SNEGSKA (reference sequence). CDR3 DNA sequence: TGCAGTGCTAGCCTTGGGGCCAAAAACATTCAGTACTTC. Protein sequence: CSASLGAKNIQYF.

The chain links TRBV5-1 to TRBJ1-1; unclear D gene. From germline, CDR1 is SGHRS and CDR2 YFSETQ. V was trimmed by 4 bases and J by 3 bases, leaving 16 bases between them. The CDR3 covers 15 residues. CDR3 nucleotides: TGCGCCAGCAGCCCCGAACCGGGGTCCCACACTGAAGCTTTCTTT. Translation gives CASSPEPGSHTEAFF.

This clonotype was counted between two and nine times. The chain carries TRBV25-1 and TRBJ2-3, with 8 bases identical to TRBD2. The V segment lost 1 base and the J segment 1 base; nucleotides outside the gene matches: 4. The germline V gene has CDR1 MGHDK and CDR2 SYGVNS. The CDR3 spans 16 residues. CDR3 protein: CASSEWGRGGTDTQYF. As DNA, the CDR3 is TGTGCCAGCAGTGAATGGGGGCGGGGGGGCACAGATACGCAGTATTTT.

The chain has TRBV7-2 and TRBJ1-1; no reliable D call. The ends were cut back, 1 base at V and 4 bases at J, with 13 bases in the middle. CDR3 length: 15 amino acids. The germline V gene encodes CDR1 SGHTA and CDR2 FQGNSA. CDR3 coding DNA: TGTGCCAGCAGCTTAGGGCTTGCTTGGGGCACTGAAGCTTTCTTT. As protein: CASSLGLAWGTEAFF. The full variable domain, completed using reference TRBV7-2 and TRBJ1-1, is GAGVSQSPSNKVTEKGKDVELRCDPISGHTALYWYRQSLGQGLEFLIYFQGNSAPDKSGLPSDRFSAERTGGSVSTLTIQRTQQEDSAVYLCASSLGLAWGTEAFFGQGTRLTVV.

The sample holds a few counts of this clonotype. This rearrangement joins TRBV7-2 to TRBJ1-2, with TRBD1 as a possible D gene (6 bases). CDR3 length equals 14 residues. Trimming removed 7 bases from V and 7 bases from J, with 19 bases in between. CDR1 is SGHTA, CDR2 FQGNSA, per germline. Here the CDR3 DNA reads TGTGCCAGCACCGACTCCGGGGGCATCGGTGGCTACACCTTC. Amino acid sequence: CASTDSGGIGGYTF.

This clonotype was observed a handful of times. The CDR3 nucleotides read TGCAGTGCTAGCCTAGCGGGAGTTGCAGATACGCAGTATTTT. Translation gives CSASLAGVADTQYF. This rearrangement joins TRBV20-1 to TRBJ2-3; 10 positions agree with TRBD2. The V and J ends lost 3 bases and 4 bases, in that order; junction bases with no gene match: 4. This CDR3 comprises 14 residues. The germline gives CDR1 DFQATT, CDR2 SNEGSKA (reference sequence).

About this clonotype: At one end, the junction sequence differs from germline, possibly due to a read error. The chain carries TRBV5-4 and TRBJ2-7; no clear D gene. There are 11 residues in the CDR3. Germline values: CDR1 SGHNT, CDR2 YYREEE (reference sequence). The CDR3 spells CVSSAGYEQYF. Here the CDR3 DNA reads TGTGTCAGCAGCGCCGGCTACGAGCAGTACTTC.